Listed here are 12 T cell receptor beta chains from one sample, sequenced in a study of shared clonotypes between healthy human individuals. The naive CD8 fraction comprised CD45RO-negative cells positively selected for CCR7 and excluded terminally differentiated effector memory CD45RA+ cells. Clones were sequenced by immunoSEQ multiplex PCR, and TCRdb holds only the in-frame ones, with some missing. The table records roughly 2.1 million clones, about 93% of them present only once. Material for sequencing was naive CD8+ T cells from PBMCs. These receptors all come from a man between 18 and 29 years old in good health. Some clones in this sample may be carry-over from other donors' samples.

CDR3 protein: CASSHGGGNTEAFF. Written as DNA, the CDR3 is TGTGCCAGCAGTCACGGGGGTGGGAACACTGAAGCTTTCTTT. The chain recombines TRBV27 with TRBJ1-1; possible D gene TRBD1, 5 bases. The CDR3 covers 14 residues. With 5 bases removed from V and 1 base from J, the gap between germline ends came to 11 bases. Germline CDR1 MNHEY, CDR2 SMNVEV (reference sequence).

The chain has TRBV11-3 and TRBJ1-1; 7 nucleotides align to TRBD1. Trimming cost V 5 bases and J 3 bases; bases outside gene matches: 15. The CDR3 length is 17 residues. Per the germline V gene, CDR1 is SGHNT and CDR2 is YENEEA. The DNA of the CDR3 is TGTGCCAGCAGCCCCCGCTCTACCGGGACAGAAGACACTGAAGCTTTCTTT. Protein: CASSPRSTGTEDTEAFF.

In regard to this clone: This sample includes further DNA sequences coding for the same CDR3. The chain combines TRBV9 with TRBJ2-1, with 7 bases that match TRBD2. The junction had 5 bases not matched to a gene; V was cut back by 0 bases and J by 8 bases. The CDR3 runs to 14 residues. Germline CDR1 SGDLS, CDR2 YYNGEE. CDR3 coding DNA: TGTGCCAGCAGCGTAGGCGGGAGAGGTGATGAGCAGTTCTTC. It specifies CASSVGGRGDEQFF.

The chain uses TRBV28 and TRBJ2-7; tentative D call: TRBD1 (6 bases). Trimming shortened V by 6 bases and J by 0 bases, and 18 bases separated the two germline ends. CDR1 and CDR2 from the germline V gene are MDHEN and SYDVKM. The CDR3 contains 16 residues. CDR3 nucleotides: TGTGCCAGCAGCTACTGGGACACGTCCCCCTCCTACGAGCAGTACTTC. Translated: CASSYWDTSPSYEQYF.

The chain is built from TRBV27 and TRBJ2-7; D could derive from TRBD1 or TRBD2 (5 bases each). There are 13 residues in the CDR3. Per germline, CDR1 MNHEY and CDR2 SMNVEV (reference sequence). V lost 10 bases and J lost 0, with 13 bases in between. The CDR3 nucleotides read TGTGCCACCAAGCCGGGGCACTCCTACGAGCAGTACTTC. Encoded protein: CATKPGHSYEQYF.

This clone was detected only once. The V gene is TRBV28, the J gene TRBJ1-5; tentatively, D is TRBD1 (5 bases). V lost 6 bases and J lost 4, with 13 bases in between. Germline V lookup: CDR1 MDHEN, CDR2 SYDVKM. This CDR3 is built from 14 residues. CDR3 amino acids: CASRGLRENQPQHF. The DNA for the CDR3 is TGTGCCAGCAGGGGACTACGGGAAAATCAGCCCCAGCATTTT.

In the case of this clone: Other DNA sequences from this sample encode an identical CDR3 as well. The CDR3 loop is CASSSFSYEQYF. The CDR3 DNA follows: TGTGCCAGCTCCAGTTTCTCCTACGAGCAGTACTTC. The J gene is TRBJ2-7, the V gene TRBV6-6, with unresolved D. The length of the CDR3 is 12 residues. V gave up 8 bases and J gave up 0 bases, with 8 bases separating them. Germline CDR1 and CDR2: MNHNY and SVGAGI (reference sequence).

In regard to this clone: Additional DNA sequences in this sample encode the identical CDR3. Written as DNA, the CDR3 is TGCGCCAGCAGCCAAGATAGACAGGGGGCTTACGAGCAGTACTTC. Amino acid sequence: CASSQDRQGAYEQYF. The chain couples TRBV4-1 to TRBJ2-7, with 10 bases that match TRBD1. The CDR3 has 15 amino acids. V shed 0 bases and J 4 bases; nucleotides not matched to a gene: 3. Per the germline V gene, CDR1 is MGHRA and CDR2 is YSYEKL.

This clone came up once. The sample has other DNA sequences that encode this CDR3 too. The V and J genes are TRBV7-8 and TRBJ1-2; 10 bases map to TRBD1. The germline gives CDR1 SGHVS, CDR2 FQNEAQ. The V segment lost 6 bases and the J segment 3 bases; nucleotides outside the gene matches: 4. This CDR3 is built from 14 residues. The CDR3 DNA is TGTGCCAGCAGTCCCGGACAGGGGGACTATGGCTACACCTTC. Protein: CASSPGQGDYGYTF.

This sequence joins TRBV6-1 and TRBJ1-1; D not certain. The CDR3 is made up of 14 amino acids. V was shortened by 0 bases and J by 4 bases, with 9 bases between the two germline ends. Germline lookup yields CDR1 MNHNS and CDR2 SASEGT. The CDR3 region is CASSEAGRVTEAFF. CDR3 DNA sequence: TGTGCCAGCAGTGAAGCAGGGAGGGTCACTGAAGCTTTCTTT.

V usage is TRBV30 and J usage is TRBJ1-1; 7 nucleotides agree with TRBD1. The V segment lost 6 bases and the J segment 4 bases; nucleotides outside the gene matches: 8. Germline V lookup: CDR1 GTSNPN, CDR2 SVGIG (reference sequence). The CDR3 loop spans 13 amino acids. CDR3 coding DNA: TGTGCCTGCGCGACAGGGTATGGCACTGAAGCTTTCTTT. This codes for CACATGYGTEAFF.

In the case of this clone: Other DNA sequences in this sample translate to the same CDR3. The J gene is TRBJ2-1, the V gene TRBV27; 8 nucleotides agree with TRBD2. Germline-derived CDR1 and CDR2 are MNHEY and SMNVEV (reference sequence). There are 15 residues in the CDR3. Trimming took 2 bases from V and 0 from J; bases not matched to a gene: 0. The DNA for the CDR3 is TGTGCCAGCAGTTTAAGCGGGAGCTCCTACAATGAGCAGTTCTTC. The encoded protein is CASSLSGSSYNEQFF.